The 12 T cell receptor beta chains below were found in one sample sequenced in a study of blood T cell repertoires in COVID-19 (dated by TCRdb to the early 2020s). Libraries were constructed by the immunoSEQ multiplex PCR assay. Drawn from immuneACCESS, this table holds only the in-frame rearrangements with V and J called that TCRdb kept. Clones are partly lost; checked studies trace under half to an unresolved V gene and leave the rest unexplained. Counted in this sample were 98,000 or so clones; 71% of them appeared once. Clones ranked in the top ten supply about 1.8% of the sample. Sequenced: peripheral blood. The source of these receptors is a middle-aged woman with acute or convalescent COVID-19.

The sample holds one count of this clone. The chain joins TRBV6-5 to TRBJ2-5, with 7 bases matching TRBD2. From germline, CDR1 is MNHEY and CDR2 SVGAGI. The trim removed 2 bases at V and 7 bases at J, leaving 10 bases unmatched. This CDR3 has 15 residues. CDR3 in amino acids: CASSYRGEGVGTQYF. Here the CDR3 DNA reads TGTGCCAGCAGTTACCGGGGGGAGGGTGTGGGGACCCAGTACTTC.

This clone was detected only a few times. The CDR3 sequence: CASSLDYAGNTIYF. As DNA, the CDR3 is TGTGCCAGCAGCTTAGATTATGCTGGAAACACCATATATTTT. V and J are TRBV7-2 and TRBJ1-3; D is unresolved. Germline V CDR1 and CDR2: SGHTA, FQGNSA. V was shortened by 1 base and J by 2 bases, with 6 bases between the two germline ends. The length of the CDR3 is 14 residues.

In regard to this clone: A junction boundary mismatches the germline segment, possibly from a read error. The chain carries TRBV5-1 and TRBJ2-1; TRBD1 aligns across 8 bases. Looked up from germline, CDR1 is SGHRS and CDR2 is YFSETQ. This CDR3 has 12 amino acids. The CDR3 reads CASSLDRDEQFF. CDR3 in DNA: TGCGCCAGCAGTTTGGACAGGGATGAGCAGTTCTTC.

V is TRBV19 and J is TRBJ2-5; perhaps TRBD1 as D (6 bases). The CDR3 length is 14 residues. V dropped 5 bases and J dropped 4 bases, with 14 bases sitting between them. The germline gives CDR1 LNHDA, CDR2 SQIVND (reference sequence). CDR3 sequence (DNA): TGTGCCAGTAGTGCCCAGCGAGGGGGAGAGACCCAGTACTTC. Translating gives CASSAQRGGETQYF.

V usage is TRBV7-9 and J usage is TRBJ1-2; D possibly corresponds to TRBD1 (5 bases). The ends were cut back, 3 bases at V and 4 bases at J, with 9 bases in the middle. The CDR3 is made up of 13 amino acids. Germline V gene sequence: CDR1 SEHNR, CDR2 FQNEAQ (reference sequence). CDR3 amino acids: CASSFGGGYGYTF. The CDR3 nucleotides are TGTGCCAGCAGCTTCGGGGGGGGCTATGGCTACACCTTC.

The chain uses TRBV2 and TRBJ1-4; D not certain. V was pared by 8 bases and J by 7 bases, with 14 bases between. The germline gives CDR1 SNHLY, CDR2 FYNNEI. The CDR3 totals 13 residues. In DNA, the CDR3 is TGTGCCAGCGACGGCGGGATCGCTGAAAAACTGTTTTTT. Translation gives CASDGGIAEKLFF.

The rearrangement uses TRBV2 and TRBJ2-2; TRBD2 might be the D (5 bases). Germline V gene sequence: CDR1 SNHLY, CDR2 FYNNEI. This CDR3 has 17 amino acids. V lost 7 bases, J lost 5 bases, and 23 bases lay in between. CDR3 in DNA: TGTGCCAGCACTTTTGGGAGCGCCATCGGGAAGACCGGGGAGCTGTTTTTT. Its translation is CASTFGSAIGKTGELFF.

This clone was observed a single time. This chain's CDR3 is CASSLGAGLTYEQYF. CDR3 nucleotides: TGTGCCAGCAGCTTGGGGGCAGGTTTGACCTACGAGCAGTACTTC. The chain employs TRBV5-4 and TRBJ2-7; D unresolved. The ends were cut back, 0 bases at V and 2 bases at J, with 12 bases in the middle. This CDR3 comprises 15 residues. The V gene's germline CDR1 is SGHNT and CDR2 YYREEE (reference sequence). Using reference TRBV5-4 and TRBJ2-7 for the parts outside the CDR3, the full variable domain is ETGVTQSPTHLIKTRGQQVTLRCSSQSGHNTVSWYQQALGQGPQFIFQYYREEENGRGNFPPRFSGLQFPNYSSELNVNALELDDSALYLCASSLGAGLTYEQYFGPGTRLTVT.

The chain recombines TRBV28 with TRBJ1-6; D is possibly TRBD1 (5 bases). This CDR3 contains 14 residues. Germline CDR1 and CDR2: MDHEN and SYDVKM. V lost 5 bases and J lost 8, with 13 bases in between. The CDR3 region is CASSGGSLDSPLHF. Here the CDR3 DNA reads TGTGCCAGCAGTGGGGGGAGTCTAGATTCACCCCTCCACTTT.

The rearrangement links TRBV23-1 to TRBJ1-5; maybe TRBD1 (6 bases). TRBV23-1 is marked as an open reading frame, function uncertain. V lost 2 bases and J 4 bases, leaving 18 bases between the germline ends. This CDR3 has 17 amino acids. The CDR3 nucleotides read TGCGCCAGCAGTCAAATTCCACCAGGGGCGCGGAATCAGCCCCAGCATTTT. Protein product: CASSQIPPGARNQPQHF.

J is TRBJ2-4 and V is TRBV6-5; D is possibly TRBD1 (5 bases). Trimming took 5 bases from V and 6 from J, leaving 14 bases between them. Germline V CDR1 and CDR2: MNHEY, SVGAGI. The CDR3 spans 14 residues. This CDR3 reads CASSPPGQGNIQYF. The CDR3 DNA reads TGTGCCAGCAGTCCCCCCGGGCAGGGAAACATTCAGTACTTC.

The gene calls are TRBV7-2 and TRBJ2-2; maybe TRBD2 (6 bases). Trimming pared 3 bases from V and 2 bases from J, leaving 13 bases between. CDR3 length equals 16 residues. CDR1 and CDR2 (germline): SGHTA, FQGNSA. The chain's CDR3 is CASSLRGPSNTGELFF. In nucleotides, the CDR3 is TGTGCCAGCAGCTTGCGGGGCCCTAGCAACACCGGGGAGCTGTTTTTT.